This passage covers 10 T cell receptor beta chains from one sample sequenced in a study of response to subunit inactivated influenza vaccine. TCRdb called the RT-PCR reads again in MiXCR, with one record for every CDR3 protein. Found here are a few hundred thousand distinct CDR3 sequences, 11% of them singletons; the top ten hold roughly 11%. This sample also appeared in a second study, on T cells expressing NK-cell markers. From that report: Researchers built TCR beta cDNA using 5'RACE template switching with UMIs.

The input for sequencing was PBMCs from blood, taken on the day of vaccination. These receptors were taken from a man in his forties or fifties who received an inactivated influenza vaccine.

The chain uses TRBV5-1 and TRBJ2-2, with 7 nucleotides matching TRBD1. The length of the CDR3 is 15 residues. Per the germline V gene, CDR1 is SGHRS and CDR2 is YFSETQ. Trimming at V came to 5 bases and at J to 0 bases, leaving 4 bases not matched to a gene. CDR3 nucleotide sequence: TGCGCCAGCAGTAGGGGACAGCCGAACACCGGGGAGCTGTTTTTT. This sequence encodes CASSRGQPNTGELFF.

The sample holds a few counts of this clonotype. The chain links TRBV4-1 to TRBJ2-1, with 9 bases fitting TRBD2. The CDR3 spans 16 residues. V shed 0 bases, J shed 5 bases, and the junction held 5 bases outside the gene matches. Germline CDR1 MGHRA, CDR2 YSYEKL. CDR3 in amino acids: CASSQDPAGGHNEQFF. The CDR3 region has the DNA TGCGCCAGCAGCCAAGATCCAGCGGGGGGCCACAATGAGCAGTTCTTC.

The V call is TRBV5-5, the J call TRBJ2-1; perhaps TRBD2 as D (6 bases). Trimming took off 3 bases at V and 6 bases at J, with 13 bases between the two ends. The germline V gene has CDR1 SGHKS and CDR2 YYEKEE (reference sequence). The CDR3 covers 14 residues. In DNA, the CDR3 is TGTGCCAGCAGCTCGGGACTGGGGATCAATGAGCAGTTCTTC. It specifies CASSSGLGINEQFF.

The rearrangement links TRBV12-3 or TRBV12-4 to TRBJ2-1; maybe TRBD2 (6 bases). The V end lost 5 bases, the J end lost 4 bases, and 15 bases lay between the germline ends. The CDR3 is made up of 15 amino acids. CDR3 loop: CASSLRAGSYNEQFF. For the CDR3, the DNA is TGTGCCAGCAGTCTACGGGCGGGGAGTTACAATGAGCAGTTCTTC.

The table lists this clonotype with a few counts. The chain is built from TRBV28 and TRBJ1-6; D may be TRBD1 (5 bases). The V end lost 0 bases, the J end lost 4 bases, and 16 bases lay between the germline ends. CDR1 and CDR2 from the germline V gene are MDHEN and SYDVKM. This CDR3 has 18 residues. CDR3 sequence reads: CASSLWLLGGEYNSPLHF. CDR3 bases: TGTGCCAGCAGTTTATGGTTACTTGGGGGAGAATATAATTCACCCCTCCACTTT.

The chain carries TRBV12-3 or TRBV12-4 and TRBJ2-3, with 9 bases identical to TRBD1. Losses at the gene ends were 4 bases for V and 1 base for J; bases not matched to a gene: 3. The CDR3 is 15 amino acids. CDR3 loop: CASSWRTGGTDTQYF. CDR3 DNA sequence: TGTGCCAGCAGTTGGAGGACAGGGGGCACAGATACGCAGTATTTT.

V gene TRBV29-1 combines with J gene TRBJ2-2, with 7 bases that match TRBD1. J gave up 6 bases and V 7 bases, and 2 bases lay outside the gene matches. The CDR3 totals 11 residues. The germline CDR1 and CDR2 sequences are SQVTM and ANQGSEA. CDR3 in amino acids: CSATGAGELFF. CDR3 sequence (DNA): TGCAGCGCCACAGGGGCCGGGGAGCTGTTTTTT.

This clonotype turned up a few times. The chain uses TRBV20-1 and TRBJ1-5; D unclear. The V and J ends lost 3 bases and 11 bases respectively, with 14 bases between them. The CDR3 length is 12 residues. Germline V gives CDR1 DFQATT, CDR2 SNEGSKA (reference sequence). CDR3 in amino acids: CSASRHGTAQHF. The CDR3, as DNA: TGCAGTGCTAGTCGGCACGGCACGGCCCAGCATTTT.

This clonotype was recorded a few times. The gene calls are TRBV5-6 and TRBJ2-7; 11 bases agree with TRBD2. This CDR3 comprises 15 residues. Germline loops: CDR1 SGHDT, CDR2 YYEEEE. V dropped 4 bases and J dropped 2; count of bases not matched to a gene: 5. The CDR3 here is CASSKLAGGTYEQYF. The DNA of the CDR3 is TGTGCCAGCAGCAAGCTAGCGGGGGGTACCTACGAGCAGTACTTC.

The V and J genes are TRBV5-5 and TRBJ1-2, with D tentatively TRBD1 (5 bases). Germline values: CDR1 SGHKS, CDR2 YYEKEE (reference sequence). The V end was cut by 0 bases, the J end by 5 bases, with 14 bases between. The CDR3 loop spans 15 amino acids. The CDR3 protein is CASSLVGGAGYGYTF. The DNA for the CDR3 is TGTGCCAGCAGCTTGGTTGGAGGGGCTGGGTATGGCTACACCTTC.